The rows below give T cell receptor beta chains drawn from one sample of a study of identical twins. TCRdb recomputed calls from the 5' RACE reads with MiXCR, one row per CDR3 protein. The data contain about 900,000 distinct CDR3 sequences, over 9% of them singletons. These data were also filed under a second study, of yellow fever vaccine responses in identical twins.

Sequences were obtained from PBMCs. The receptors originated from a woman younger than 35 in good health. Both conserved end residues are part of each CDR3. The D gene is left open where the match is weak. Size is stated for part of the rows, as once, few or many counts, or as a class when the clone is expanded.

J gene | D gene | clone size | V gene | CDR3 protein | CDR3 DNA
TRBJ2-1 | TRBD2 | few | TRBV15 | CATTSGSDGNEQFF | TGTGCCACTACTAGCGGGAGCGATGGGAATGAGCAGTTCTTC
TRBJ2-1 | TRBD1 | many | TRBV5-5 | CASSSLQGASYNEQFF | TGTGCCAGCAGCTCGCTACAGGGGGCCTCCTACAATGAGCAGTTCTTC
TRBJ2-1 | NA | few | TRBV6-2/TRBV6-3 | CASSHPDPGSYNEQFF | TGTGCCAGCAGTCACCCGGACCCCGGCTCCTACAATGAGCAGTTCTTC
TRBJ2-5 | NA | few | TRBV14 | CASSPSLAMETQYF | TGTGCCAGCAGCCCAAGCTTAGCCATGGAGACCCAGTACTTC
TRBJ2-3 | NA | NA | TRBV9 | CASSTLGSIITDTQYF | TGTGCCAGCAGCACCCTAGGAAGCATTATCACAGATACGCAGTATTTT
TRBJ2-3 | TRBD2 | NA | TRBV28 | CASSLPGLAGVSDTQYF | TGTGCCAGCAGTTTACCTGGACTAGCGGGAGTTTCAGATACGCAGTATTTT
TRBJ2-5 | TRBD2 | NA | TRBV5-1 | CASSVSGTSRETQYF | TGCGCCAGCAGCGTATCCGGGACTAGCCGGGAGACCCAGTACTTC
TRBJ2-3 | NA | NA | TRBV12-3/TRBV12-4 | CASRDRVNTDTQYF | TGTGCCAGCAGGGACAGAGTAAACACAGATACGCAGTATTTT
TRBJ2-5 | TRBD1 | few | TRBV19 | CASSIRQGTAETQYF | TGTGCCAGTAGTATCCGGCAGGGGACAGCAGAGACCCAGTACTTC
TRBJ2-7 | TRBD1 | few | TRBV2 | CASTDRGQKQYF | TGTGCCAGCACTGACAGGGGGCAAAAGCAGTACTTC
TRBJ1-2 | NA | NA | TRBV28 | CASSGPLGGGYTF | TGTGCCAGCAGTGGCCCACTTGGAGGTGGCTACACCTTC
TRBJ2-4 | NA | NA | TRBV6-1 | CASTMGLEGLLAKNIQYF | TGTGCCAGCACCATGGGGCTCGAGGGACTCCTAGCCAAAAACATTCAGTACTTC
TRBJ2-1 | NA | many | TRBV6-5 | CASISTGSEQFF | TGTGCCAGCATTTCAACCGGTAGTGAGCAGTTCTTC
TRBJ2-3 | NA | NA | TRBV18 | CASSPPERPDTQYF | TGTGCCAGCTCACCACCGGAAAGGCCAGATACGCAGTATTTT
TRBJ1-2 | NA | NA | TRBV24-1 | CATSDAGTGNYGYTF | TGTGCCACCAGTGATGCCGGGACGGGAAACTATGGCTACACCTTC
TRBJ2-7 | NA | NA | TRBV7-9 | CASSVDFYEQYF | TGTGCCAGCAGCGTAGACTTCTACGAGCAGTACTTC
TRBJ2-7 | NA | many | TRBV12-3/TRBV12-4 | CASSSRVSLVSAYEQYF | TGTGCCAGCAGTTCCAGGGTTTCCCTAGTTAGCGCTTACGAGCAGTACTTC
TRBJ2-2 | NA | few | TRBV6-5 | CASSSGLTGELFF | TGTGCCAGCAGTTCCGGGCTCACCGGGGAGCTGTTTTTT
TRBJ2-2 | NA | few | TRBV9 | CASSPQPANTGELFF | TGTGCCAGCAGCCCCCAGCCAGCGAACACCGGGGAGCTGTTTTTT
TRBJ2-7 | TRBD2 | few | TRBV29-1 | CSVASEFGRSYEQYF | TGCAGCGTTGCTAGCGAATTCGGGAGGTCCTACGAGCAGTACTTC
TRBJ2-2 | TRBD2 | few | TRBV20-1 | CSARRTSGSSSGELFF | TGCAGTGCTAGAAGGACTAGCGGGAGTTCGAGCGGGGAGCTGTTTTTT
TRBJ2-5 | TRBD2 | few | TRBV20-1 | CSARDLSVNRGSGRLQETQYF | TGCAGTGCTAGAGATCTGTCCGTGAATCGCGGGAGCGGGAGGCTCCAAGAGACCCAGTACTTC
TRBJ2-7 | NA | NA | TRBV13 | CASSPTGRISYEQYF | TGTGCCAGCAGCCCTACAGGGAGGATATCCTACGAGCAGTACTTC
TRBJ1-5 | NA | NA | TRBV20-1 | CSATKGTQPQHF | TGCAGTGCTACGAAGGGGACTCAGCCCCAGCATTTT
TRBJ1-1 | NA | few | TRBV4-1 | CASSRGRDVNQNTEAFF | TGCGCCAGCAGCCGAGGGAGGGATGTTAACCAGAACACTGAAGCTTTCTTT
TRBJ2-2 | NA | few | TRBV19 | CASSIIGELFF | TGTGCCAGTAGTATAATCGGGGAGCTGTTTTTT
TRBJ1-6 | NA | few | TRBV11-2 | CASSLNRVDSPLHF | TGTGCCAGCAGCCTAAACAGGGTTGATTCACCCCTCCACTTT
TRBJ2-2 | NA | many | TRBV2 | CASSVLLSNTGELFF | TGTGCCAGCAGTGTTTTGCTTTCGAACACCGGGGAGCTGTTTTTT
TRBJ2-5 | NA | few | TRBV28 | CASSPPSAGETQYF | TGTGCCAGCAGTCCTCCCTCGGCAGGAGAGACCCAGTACTTC